This T cell receptor beta chain was identified during a study of T cell responses to AZD1222 COVID-19 vaccine. General study findings and limits: Unmutated regions of variants are reportedly targeted by nearly half of spike-specific TCRs. CD4 TCRs associated with vaccination spanned spike, dominating at 160-218 and 743-854.

The CDR3 sequence is 13 residues long. Looked up from germline, CDR1 is SNHLY and CDR2 is FYNNEI. V gave up 8 bases and J gave up 7 bases, with 12 bases separating them. Repertoires were generated with immunoSEQ multiplex PCR, while TCRdb's copy carries only in-frame clones and drops some. Of more than 100,000 clones in the sample, 88% are singletons; the top ten hold 4.5% to 5%. A word on this clone: The antigen is not known.

The sequence derives from an adult in good health. V is TRBV2 and J is TRBJ1-6; tentative D call: TRBD1 (6 bases). The sequenced sample was peripheral blood, obtained on day 0 of AZD1222 vaccination. CDR3 region: CASCWTANSPLHF. The CDR3 DNA reads TGTGCCAGCTGCTGGACAGCCAATTCACCCCTCCACTTT.